Listed here is a single TCR beta chain. The antigen is not known. The data were taken from a study of cytomegalovirus exposure and HLA in healthy donors. General study results and limits: Links to common viral pathogens appeared, in a later analysis, for several of the most significant clusters. TCR beta chains numbering under 200 were designated cytomegalovirus-associated.

The study ran its PCR with 60 Vbeta and 13 Jbeta primers. Sequenced by immunoSEQ multiplex PCR; TCRdb stores in-frame clones only, minus some. Of more than 75,000 clones in the sample, approximately 74% were seen once. This CDR3 spans 11 amino acids. Between the trimmed V and J ends, which lost 6 bases and 6 bases, there was a span of 9 bases. Germline CDR1 LNHDA, CDR2 SQIVND (reference sequence). Sequencing was carried out using PBMCs. The TCR sequence derives from a man aged 35-49 years in good health and CMV-seropositive. This sequence joins TRBV19 and TRBJ2-7; D gene ambiguous. The CDR3 loop is CASSPYPEQYF. The DNA of the CDR3 is TGTGCCAGTAGCCCCTACCCCGAGCAGTACTTC.